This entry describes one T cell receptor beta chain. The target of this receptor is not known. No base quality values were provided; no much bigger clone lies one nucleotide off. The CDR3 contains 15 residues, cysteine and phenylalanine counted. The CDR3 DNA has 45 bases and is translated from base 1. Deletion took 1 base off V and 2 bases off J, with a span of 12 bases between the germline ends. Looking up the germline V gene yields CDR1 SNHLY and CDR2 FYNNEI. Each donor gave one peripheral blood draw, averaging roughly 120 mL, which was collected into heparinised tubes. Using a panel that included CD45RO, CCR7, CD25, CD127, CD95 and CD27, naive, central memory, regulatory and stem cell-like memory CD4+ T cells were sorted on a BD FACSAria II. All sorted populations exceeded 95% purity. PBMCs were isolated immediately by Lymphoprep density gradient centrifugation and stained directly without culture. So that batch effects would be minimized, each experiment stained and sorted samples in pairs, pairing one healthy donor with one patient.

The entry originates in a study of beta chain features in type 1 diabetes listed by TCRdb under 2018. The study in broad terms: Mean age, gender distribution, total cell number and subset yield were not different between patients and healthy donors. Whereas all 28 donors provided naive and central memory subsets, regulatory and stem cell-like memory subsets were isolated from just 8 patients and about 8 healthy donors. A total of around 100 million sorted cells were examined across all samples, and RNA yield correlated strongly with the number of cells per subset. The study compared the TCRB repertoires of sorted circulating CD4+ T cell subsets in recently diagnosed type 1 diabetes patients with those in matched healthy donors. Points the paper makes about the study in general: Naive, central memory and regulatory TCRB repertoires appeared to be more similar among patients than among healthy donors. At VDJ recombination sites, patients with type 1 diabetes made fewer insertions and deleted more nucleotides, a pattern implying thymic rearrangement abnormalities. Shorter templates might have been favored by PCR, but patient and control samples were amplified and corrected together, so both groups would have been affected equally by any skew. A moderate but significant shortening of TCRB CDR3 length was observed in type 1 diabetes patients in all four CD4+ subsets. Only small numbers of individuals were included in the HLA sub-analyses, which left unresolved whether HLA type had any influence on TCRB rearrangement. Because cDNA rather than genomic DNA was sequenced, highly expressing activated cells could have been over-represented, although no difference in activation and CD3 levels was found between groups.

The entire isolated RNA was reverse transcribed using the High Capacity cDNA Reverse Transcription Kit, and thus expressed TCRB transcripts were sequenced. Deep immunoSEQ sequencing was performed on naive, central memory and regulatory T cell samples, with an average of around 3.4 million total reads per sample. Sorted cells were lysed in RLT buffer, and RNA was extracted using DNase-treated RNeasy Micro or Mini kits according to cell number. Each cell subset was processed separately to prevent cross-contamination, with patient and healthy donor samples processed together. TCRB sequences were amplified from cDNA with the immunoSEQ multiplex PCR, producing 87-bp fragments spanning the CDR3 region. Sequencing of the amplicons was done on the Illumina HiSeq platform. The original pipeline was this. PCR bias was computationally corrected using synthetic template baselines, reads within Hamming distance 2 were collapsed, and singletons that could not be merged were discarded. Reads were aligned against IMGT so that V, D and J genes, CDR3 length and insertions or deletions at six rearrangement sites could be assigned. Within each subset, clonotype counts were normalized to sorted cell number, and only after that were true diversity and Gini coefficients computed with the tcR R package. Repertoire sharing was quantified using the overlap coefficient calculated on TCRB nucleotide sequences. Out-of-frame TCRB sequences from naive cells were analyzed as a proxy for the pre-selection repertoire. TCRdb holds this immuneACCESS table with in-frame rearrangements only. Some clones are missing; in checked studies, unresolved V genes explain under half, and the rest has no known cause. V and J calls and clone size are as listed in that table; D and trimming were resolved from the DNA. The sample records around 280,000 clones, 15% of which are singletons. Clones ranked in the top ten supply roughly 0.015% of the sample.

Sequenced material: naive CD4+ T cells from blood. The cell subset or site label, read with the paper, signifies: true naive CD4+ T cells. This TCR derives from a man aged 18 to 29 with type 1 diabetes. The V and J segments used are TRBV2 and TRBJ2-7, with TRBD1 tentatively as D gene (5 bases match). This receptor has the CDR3 CASSEDRPATYEQYF. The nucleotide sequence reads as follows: TGTGCCAGCAGTGAAGACAGGCCGGCGACCTACGAGCAGTACTTC.